Listed below are T cell receptor beta chains from one sample, sequenced in a study of blood T cell repertoires in COVID-19. Assay: immunoSEQ multiplex PCR; the TCRdb copy retains only in-frame clones and omits some. The sample records over 100,000 clones, roughly three quarters being singletons. The sequenced sample was peripheral blood. These receptors originate from a woman between 70 and 85 years old with acute or convalescent COVID-19. Both conserved end residues are part of each CDR3. The D gene is left open where the match is weak. Not every row has a clone size; where given, it reads once, few, many or a size class.

NA | NA | TRBJ2-5 | TRBV11-1 | TGTGCCAGCAGCTTCAGGTACCAAGAGACCCAGTACTTC | CASSFRYQETQYF
once | NA | TRBJ2-7 | TRBV7-9 | TGTGCCAGCAGCCCTCCGAGGGGGGGCGGGTACGAGCAGTACTTC | CASSPPRGGGYEQYF
NA | TRBD2 | TRBJ2-3 | TRBV19 | TGTGCCAGTAGTATGGTAGCGGGGGGGCGGAGCACAGATACGCAGTATTTT | CASSMVAGGRSTDTQYF
NA | TRBD2 | TRBJ2-5 | TRBV9 | TGTGCCAGCAGCGTAGGACGGGGGGGGATGGAGACCCAGTACTTC | CASSVGRGGMETQYF
NA | TRBD2 | TRBJ2-7 | TRBV5-1 | TGCGCCAGCAGCTCCCCAAAGAGCGGGAGAAACGAGCAGTACTTC | CASSSPKSGRNEQYF
NA | NA | TRBJ1-4 | TRBV4-1 | TGCGCCAGCAGCCCTTCATTGACAGGATCAACTAATGAAAAACTGTTTTTT | CASSPSLTGSTNEKLFF
NA | NA | TRBJ2-1 | TRBV12-3/TRBV12-4 | TGTGCCAGCAGGTTGGGCGGGAATGAGCAGTTCTTC | CASRLGGNEQFF
NA | TRBD2 | TRBJ2-7 | TRBV10-3 | TGTGCCATCAGGGAAGGACTAGCAAACCGATACGAGCAGTACTTC | CAIREGLANRYEQYF
NA | TRBD1 | TRBJ1-2 | TRBV27 | TGTGCCAGCAGTCGATTCGGACAGGGTACTAACTATGGCTACACCTTC | CASSRFGQGTNYGYTF
NA | NA | TRBJ2-7 | TRBV19 | TGTGCCAGTCGCCCGGGAGACGGGATCTCCTACGAGCAGTACTTC | CASRPGDGISYEQYF
NA | TRBD1 | TRBJ1-2 | TRBV18 | TGTGCCAGCTCACCACCGACAGGGGCTATCTATGGCTACACCTTC | CASSPPTGAIYGYTF
NA | TRBD2 | TRBJ2-3 | TRBV11-2 | TGTGCCAGCAGCTTAGAAGCGGGGGCGGATACGCAGTATTTT | CASSLEAGADTQYF
NA | TRBD1 | TRBJ1-5 | TRBV6-5 | TGTGCCAGCAGACCCGGACAGGGTGGGCAGCCCCAGCATTTT | CASRPGQGGQPQHF
NA | NA | TRBJ1-2 | TRBV30 | TGTGCCTGGAGGGTACAGGGCCTCTATGGCTACACCTTC | CAWRVQGLYGYTF
few | NA | TRBJ2-5 | TRBV1 | TGCACCAGCAGCCAAGCGGGGAGCGAGACCCAGTACTTC | CTSSQAGSETQYF
NA | TRBD2 | TRBJ2-2 | TRBV28 | TGTGCCAGCAGGGGACTAGCGGGAGTATCCTGGGGCGGGGAGCTGTTTTTT | CASRGLAGVSWGGELFF
NA | NA | TRBJ1-2 | TRBV2 | TGTGCCAGCAGGCGGACTCCTAACGATAGCTACACCTTC | CASRRTPNDSYTF
NA | NA | TRBJ2-1 | TRBV5-1 | TGCGCCAGCAAAGAACCCCAGGGGGAGCAGTTCTTC | CASKEPQGEQFF
few | TRBD1 | TRBJ2-7 | TRBV7-9 | TGTGCCAGCAGCTTAGGAACAGGGGGCCCCTACGAGCAGTACTTC | CASSLGTGGPYEQYF
NA | NA | TRBJ1-1 | TRBV12-5 | TGTGCTAGTGGTTTCACCAGGGGCGCAGGTTACACTGAAGCTTTCTTT | CASGFTRGAGYTEAFF
NA | NA | TRBJ1-1 | TRBV6-5 | TGTGCCAGCAATTTAGGGGACACTGAAGCTTTCTTT | CASNLGDTEAFF
NA | TRBD1 | TRBJ2-7 | TRBV28 | TGTGCCAGCAGTTTTGAGGACAGGGCCAACGAGCAGTACTTC | CASSFEDRANEQYF
NA | NA | TRBJ1-5 | TRBV19 | TGTGCCAGTACCTATAGCCATTATAGCAATCAGCCCCAGCATTTT | CASTYSHYSNQPQHF
NA | TRBD1 | TRBJ1-2 | TRBV28 | TGTGCCAGCAGTTTCTCTTGGACAGGGAGTATCACCTTC | CASSFSWTGSITF
NA | TRBD1 | TRBJ1-1 | TRBV6-5 | TGTGCCAGCAGTTACTGGACAGGGGGCAAGAACACTGAAGCTTTCTTT | CASSYWTGGKNTEAFF
NA | TRBD1 | TRBJ2-1 | TRBV19 | TGTGCCAGTAGTATAGATGGGACAGGTGGGACGTTACAGTTCTTC | CASSIDGTGGTLQFF
NA | TRBD1 | TRBJ2-1 | TRBV6-6 | TGTGCCAGCAGTGGACAGGGCCATGAGCAGTTCTTC | CASSGQGHEQFF
few | NA | TRBJ1-1 | TRBV12-3/TRBV12-4 | TGTGCCAGCAGTTTCCCGGGCACTGAAGCTTTCTTT | CASSFPGTEAFF
NA | TRBD2 | TRBJ2-7 | TRBV29-1 | TGCAGCGTTGGCTGGACTAGCGGGGAATTGATCGAGCAGTACTTC | CSVGWTSGELIEQYF